This paragraph reports one T cell receptor (beta chain). The target antigen is unknown. Per the germline V gene, CDR1 is PRHDT and CDR2 is FYEKMQ (reference sequence). The CDR3 sequence is 15 residues long. V dropped 4 bases and J dropped 5 bases, with 15 bases sitting between them. The data are from a study of blood T cells in healthy people across ages. Turning to the study itself: About one barcoded beta molecule per two T cells was captured by template switching.

Study results and caveats: Per million T cells, TCR beta diversity dropped about linearly as age rose. Higher diversity and more naive CD4+ cells were features of long-lived donors, compared to aged donors.

Using a J-beta primer mix together with a sample-barcoded 5' primer, a second PCR was run for roughly 7 to 12 cycles. The template-switch adaptor, which had 12 random nucleotides, put a tag on each cDNA molecule. TCRdb independently ran MiXCR on the 5' RACE reads; one entry per CDR3 protein. The sample includes hundreds of thousands of distinct CDR3 sequences, approximately 52% of them seen just once. The chain has TRBV13 and TRBJ1-5; weak D call: TRBD1 (5 bases). The sequenced material came from blood. The source of this sequence is a woman aged 80 or over in good health. CDR3: CASSSRGANDQPQHF. The DNA of the CDR3 is TGTGCCAGCAGCTCCCGAGGGGCGAACGATCAGCCCCAGCATTTT. The whole variable domain, filled in from reference TRBV13 and TRBJ1-5, reads AAGVIQSPRHLIKEKRETATLKCYPIPRHDTVYWYQQGPGQDPQFLISFYEKMQSDKGSIPDRFSAQQFSDYHSELNMSSLELGDSALYFCASSSRGANDQPQHFGDGTRLSIL.